Reported below is one TCR beta chain. The record originates from a study of blood T cell repertoires in COVID-19. Profiled with immunoSEQ multiplex PCR; TCRdb holds only in-frame clones, not every one. The table has some 68,000 clones, about four fifths seen once. The CDR3 contains 13 residues. Germline V gene sequence: CDR1 MNHEY, CDR2 SVGAGI. Trimming took 7 bases from V and 4 from J, leaving 13 bases between them. The clonotype comes from a man in his 70s with acute or convalescent COVID-19. The chain employs TRBV6-5 and TRBJ1-1; D possibly corresponds to TRBD1 (5 bases). The sequenced material came from peripheral blood. The CDR3 DNA reads TGTGCCAGCAAGAGGTCCCAGGGCACTGAAGCTTTCTTT. It codes for CASKRSQGTEAFF.